These 26 T cell receptor beta chains were sequenced from one sample in a study of graft-versus-host responses after intestinal transplantation. No antigens are known for them. Sequencing was performed with immunoSEQ multiplex PCR; in TCRdb, only in-frame clones are kept and a portion is missing. The sample includes some 48,000 clones, about four fifths of them seen just once. The sequenced sample was unstimulated CD4+ T cells sorted from spleen or lymph node cells, obtained before transplant. Source of these receptors: a human donor who was the organ donor for an intestinal transplant.

The chain combines TRBV5-5 with TRBJ2-1, with D perhaps given as TRBD1 or TRBD2 (7 bases each). V lost 2 bases to trimming and J lost 3 bases, with 15 bases between them. Germline V gene data show CDR1 as SGHKS and CDR2 as YYEKEE (reference sequence). The CDR3 is made up of 16 amino acids. The CDR3 loop is CASSFRGGMVYNEQFF. The CDR3 DNA reads as TGTGCCAGCAGCTTCAGGGGGGGCATGGTCTACAATGAGCAGTTCTTC. Supplemented by reference TRBV5-5 and TRBJ2-1, the full variable domain reads DAGVTQSPTHLIKTRGQQVTLRCSPISGHKSVSWYQQVLGQGPQFIFQYYEKEERGRGNFPDRFSARQFPNYSSELNVNALLLGDSALYLCASSFRGGMVYNEQFFGPGTRLTVL.

The J gene is TRBJ2-7, the V gene TRBV6-4, with TRBD2 identical over 8 bases. The CDR3 length is 17 residues. J lost 5 bases, V lost 2 bases, and 14 bases had no gene match. Germline CDR1 and CDR2: MRHNA and SNTAGT. CDR3 amino acids: CASSDKAGGPPRDEQYF. Here the CDR3 DNA reads TGTGCCAGCAGTGACAAGGCGGGGGGACCCCCGAGGGACGAGCAGTACTTC.

The chain is built from TRBV5-5 and TRBJ2-3; D not certain. This CDR3 contains 13 residues. Trimming stripped 7 bases from V and 8 bases from J, with 17 bases between. CDR1 and CDR2 from the germline V gene are SGHKS and YYEKEE (reference sequence). CDR3 DNA: TGTGCCAGCGGAAACCTCGGTAAAGGTACGCAGTATTTT. It yields the protein CASGNLGKGTQYF.

The chain joins TRBV6-1 to TRBJ1-6; TRBD1 might be the D (6 bases). V dropped 4 bases and J dropped 8 bases, with 12 bases sitting between them. Germline values: CDR1 MNHNS, CDR2 SASEGT. The CDR3 has 14 residues. CDR3 DNA: TGTGCCAGCAGTGCACTAGGGGGGGATTCACCCCTCCACTTT. This translates into CASSALGGDSPLHF.

The chain uses TRBV2 and TRBJ2-2; TRBD1 is a possible D gene (5 bases). Germline V CDR1 and CDR2: SNHLY, FYNNEI. Trimming pared 5 bases from V and 6 bases from J, leaving 13 bases between. The CDR3 runs to 14 residues. The chain's CDR3 is CASSTLGPAGELFF. The CDR3 coding sequence is TGTGCCAGCAGTACCTTGGGGCCGGCCGGGGAGCTGTTTTTT.

This clone was seen a handful of times. V and J are TRBV6-5 and TRBJ2-7, with 11 bases fitting TRBD2. V lost 0 bases and J lost 3; bases outside the gene matches: 1. The length of the CDR3 is 15 residues. Germline assignment: CDR1 MNHEY and CDR2 SVGAGI. The chain's CDR3 is CASSYSGLAVYEQYF. The CDR3 region has the DNA TGTGCCAGCAGTTACTCGGGACTAGCGGTCTACGAGCAGTACTTC.

The rearrangement links TRBV6-1 to TRBJ2-7, with a tentative D call TRBD1 (6 bases). In germline, CDR1 is MNHNS, CDR2 SASEGT. V lost 1 base and J 6 bases, leaving 16 bases between the germline ends. This CDR3 spans 15 amino acids. The CDR3 region is CASSEGGPGVSEQYF. The CDR3 DNA reads TGTGCCAGCAGTGAAGGAGGTCCAGGGGTGAGCGAGCAGTACTTC.

The CDR3 protein is CASGTLGPDTQYF. DNA of the CDR3: TGCGCCAGCGGCACACTAGGCCCAGATACGCAGTATTTT. The chain has TRBV5-1 and TRBJ2-3; D might be TRBD2 (5 bases). The V gene lost 7 bases and the J gene lost 4 bases, with 13 bases spanning the gap. CDR1 is SGHRS, CDR2 YFSETQ, per germline. The CDR3 extends over 13 amino acids.

This clone was detected a few times. The chain has TRBV6-1 and TRBJ1-2; 10 nucleotides agree with TRBD1. The CDR3 consists of 15 residues. The germline gives CDR1 MNHNS, CDR2 SASEGT. The junction had 5 bases not matched to a gene; V was cut back by 7 bases and J by 0 bases. The CDR3 sequence: CASIDRGRANYGYTF. CDR3 in DNA: TGTGCCAGCATTGACAGGGGGCGGGCTAACTATGGCTACACCTTC.

This chain links TRBV7-9 with TRBJ1-1; D is ambiguous. The length of the CDR3 is 13 residues. V shed 5 bases and J shed 1 base, with 8 bases lying between them. The germline V gene has CDR1 SEHNR and CDR2 FQNEAQ (reference sequence). CDR3 residues: CASSVRENTEAFF. CDR3 nucleotide sequence: TGTGCCAGCAGCGTTAGGGAGAACACTGAAGCTTTCTTT.

The chain links TRBV11-2 to TRBJ1-2; D is possibly TRBD1 (6 bases). Germline V lookup: CDR1 SGHAT, CDR2 FQNNGV. There are 14 residues in the CDR3. Between the trimmed V and J ends, which lost 4 bases and 7 bases, there was a span of 16 bases. The CDR3 region is CASSSGVPGGGYTF. DNA for the CDR3: TGTGCCAGCAGCTCAGGGGTCCCAGGAGGTGGCTACACCTTC.

V gene TRBV19 combines with J gene TRBJ1-5; D may be TRBD1 (6 bases). V lost 6 bases and J lost 8, with 17 bases in between. In germline, CDR1 is LNHDA, CDR2 SQIVND (reference sequence). The CDR3 totals 14 residues. CDR3 DNA: TGTGCCAGTAGACCTCAGGGGATGAGTAAGCCCCAGCATTTT. Protein: CASRPQGMSKPQHF. Using reference TRBV19 and TRBJ1-5 for the parts outside the CDR3, the full variable domain is DGGITQSPKYLFRKEGQNVTLSCEQNLNHDAMYWYRQDPGQGLRLIYYSQIVNDFQKGDIAEGYSVSREKKESFPLTVTSAQKNPTAFYLCASRPQGMSKPQHFGDGTRLSIL.

The V call is TRBV19, the J call TRBJ2-7, with D possibly TRBD2 on 6 matching bases. V lost 5 bases and J 5 bases, leaving 19 bases between the germline ends. In germline, CDR1 is LNHDA, CDR2 SQIVND (reference sequence). The CDR3 length is 15 residues. The CDR3 loop is CASSEHGSRSHEQYF. The CDR3 nucleotides read TGTGCCAGTAGTGAACACGGGAGCCGCTCTCACGAGCAGTACTTC.

The chain uses TRBV6-6 and TRBJ1-1, with 10 bases identical to TRBD1. With V trimmed by 6 bases and J by 10 bases, 11 bases remained unmatched. Germline loops: CDR1 MNHNY, CDR2 SVGAGI (reference sequence). The CDR3 length is 14 residues. The chain's CDR3 is CASRIGTGAWRAFF. CDR3 nucleotide sequence: TGTGCCAGCAGAATCGGGACAGGGGCCTGGCGAGCTTTCTTT.

This clone appeared once. V is TRBV27 and J is TRBJ1-5, with 7 positions matching TRBD1. Unmatched junction bases numbered 3, after V lost 3 bases and J lost 4 bases. Germline-derived CDR1 and CDR2 are MNHEY and SMNVEV (reference sequence). CDR3 length equals 14 residues. This CDR3 reads CASSFKGANQPQHF. CDR3 nucleotides: TGTGCCAGCAGTTTCAAGGGGGCAAATCAGCCCCAGCATTTT.

The rearrangement joins TRBV29-1 to TRBJ1-2, with D possibly matching TRBD1 (5 bases). CDR1 is SQVTM and CDR2 is ANQGSEA in the germline V gene. The CDR3 is made up of 12 amino acids. The V end was cut by 6 bases, the J end by 2 bases, with 10 bases between. CDR3 sequence reads: CSVRTMNYGYTF. CDR3 bases: TGCAGCGTAAGGACAATGAACTATGGCTACACCTTC.

This clone appeared once. The gene calls are TRBV19 and TRBJ2-5, with a weak D call TRBD1 (5 bases). Germline CDR1 is LNHDA and CDR2 is SQIVND (reference sequence). The CDR3 has 13 amino acids. The CDR3 coding sequence is TGTTCTAGTAAATCGGCAGGGCAAGAGACCCAGTACTTC. Its protein is CSSKSAGQETQYF.

V usage is TRBV19 and J usage is TRBJ1-2; possible D gene TRBD1, 6 bases. Germline V lookup: CDR1 LNHDA, CDR2 SQIVND (reference sequence). Between the trimmed V and J ends, which lost 6 bases and 4 bases, there was a span of 18 bases. This CDR3 is 15 amino acids long. DNA of the CDR3: TGTGCCAGTAGGACGAACTGGGACACAGTCTATGGCTACACCTTC. This encodes CASRTNWDTVYGYTF.

The chain combines TRBV30 with TRBJ1-2, with unresolved D. The CDR3 runs to 15 residues. CDR1 GTSNPN and CDR2 SVGIG come from the germline V gene (reference sequence). V gave up 1 base and J gave up 3 bases, with 15 bases separating them. DNA of the CDR3: TGTGCCTGGAGTGGAGGACGGTGGGGTGACTATGGCTACACCTTC. Translating gives CAWSGGRWGDYGYTF.

V gene TRBV7-6 combines with J gene TRBJ2-2; possible D gene TRBD2, 6 bases. The length of the CDR3 is 15 residues. Germline V gives CDR1 SGHVS, CDR2 FNYEAQ. V lost 1 base and J lost 5, with 11 bases in between. The CDR3 loop is CASSLGSSGTGELFF. The CDR3 DNA is TGTGCCAGCAGCTTAGGGTCAAGCGGGACCGGGGAGCTGTTTTTT.

This chain links TRBV7-2 with TRBJ2-7, with D possibly matching TRBD1 (6 bases). Germline V gives CDR1 SGHTA, CDR2 FQGNSA. The length of the CDR3 is 14 residues. Trimming stripped 2 bases from V and 2 bases from J, with 10 bases between. Here the CDR3 DNA reads TGTGCCAGCAGCTTAACAGGGATCACCTACGAGCAGTACTTC. Amino acids: CASSLTGITYEQYF.

The V and J genes are TRBV6-6 and TRBJ1-1, with 7 nucleotides matching TRBD1. Germline loops: CDR1 MNHNY, CDR2 SVGAGI (reference sequence). The CDR3 is made up of 15 amino acids. J lost 3 bases, V lost 7 bases, and 11 bases had no gene match. CDR3: CASIDREIVDTEAFF. In nucleotides, the CDR3 is TGTGCCAGCATAGACAGGGAAATAGTGGACACTGAAGCTTTCTTT.

This chain uses TRBV18 with TRBJ1-2, with 9 positions matching TRBD1. Unmatched junction bases numbered 14, after V lost 4 bases and J lost 5 bases. Germline V CDR1 and CDR2: KGHSH, LQKENI. The length of the CDR3 is 17 residues. Written as DNA, the CDR3 is TGTGCCAGCTCACTAGGGACAGGGAGCGTCGTAGATTATGGCTACACCTTC. Protein sequence: CASSLGTGSVVDYGYTF.

The V gene is TRBV25-1, the J gene TRBJ1-2; D is unresolved. Looked up from germline, CDR1 is MGHDK and CDR2 is SYGVNS. The length of the CDR3 is 14 residues. With 10 bases removed from V and 4 bases from J, the gap between germline ends came to 19 bases. The CDR3 region has the DNA TGTGCCACCTCCGCGGCTGACCGGTTCTATGGCTACACCTTC. Amino acid sequence: CATSAADRFYGYTF.

The V call is TRBV6-1, the J call TRBJ1-1; D uncertain. The V gene's germline CDR1 is MNHNS and CDR2 SASEGT. The CDR3 extends over 14 amino acids. V dropped 3 bases and J dropped 2 bases, with 10 bases sitting between them. The CDR3 nucleotides are TGTGCCAGCAGTGATAGGGTGGGTAACACTGAAGCTTTCTTT. Translated: CASSDRVGNTEAFF.

This clone showed up just a few times. V gene TRBV7-2 combines with J gene TRBJ1-4; D gene uncertain. The CDR3 extends over 14 amino acids. V lost 5 bases and J 0 bases, leaving 7 bases between the germline ends. Germline lookup yields CDR1 SGHTA and CDR2 FQGNSA. CDR3 sequence: CASSNSATNEKLFF. The DNA for the CDR3 is TGTGCCAGCAGCAACAGTGCAACTAATGAAAAACTGTTTTTT. Full variable domain (missing parts from reference TRBV7-2 and TRBJ1-4): GAGVSQSPSNKVTEKGKDVELRCDPISGHTALYWYRQSLGQGLEFLIYFQGNSAPDKSGLPSDRFSAERTGGSVSTLTIQRTQQEDSAVYLCASSNSATNEKLFFGSGTQLSVL.